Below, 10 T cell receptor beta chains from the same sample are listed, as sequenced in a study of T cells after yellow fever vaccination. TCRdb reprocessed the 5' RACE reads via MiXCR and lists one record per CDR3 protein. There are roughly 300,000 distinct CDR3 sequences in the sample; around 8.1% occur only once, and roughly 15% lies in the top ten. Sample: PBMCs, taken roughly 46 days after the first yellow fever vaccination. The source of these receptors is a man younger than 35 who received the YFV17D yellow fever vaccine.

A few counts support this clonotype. In DNA form, the CDR3 reads TGCGCCAGCAGCTTTGCAGGTATGATGAACACTGAAGCTTTCTTT. Translation gives CASSFAGMMNTEAFF. The chain has TRBV5-1 and TRBJ1-1, with D unclear. CDR3 length equals 15 residues. Trimming took 2 bases from V and 0 from J, leaving 11 bases between them. Germline V gene data show CDR1 as SGHRS and CDR2 as YFSETQ. The variable domain in full, with the rest retrieved from reference TRBV5-1 and TRBJ1-1, is KAGVTQTPRYLIKTRGQQVTLSCSPISGHRSVSWYQQTPGQGLQFLFEYFSETQRNKGNFPGRFSGRQFSNSRSEMNVSTLELGDSALYLCASSFAGMMNTEAFFGQGTRLTVV.

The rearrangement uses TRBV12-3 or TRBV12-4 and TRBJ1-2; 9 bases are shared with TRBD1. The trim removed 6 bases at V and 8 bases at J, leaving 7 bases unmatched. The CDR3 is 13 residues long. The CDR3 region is CASRPNRGRGYTF. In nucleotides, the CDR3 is TGTGCCAGCAGACCTAACAGGGGGCGAGGCTACACCTTC.

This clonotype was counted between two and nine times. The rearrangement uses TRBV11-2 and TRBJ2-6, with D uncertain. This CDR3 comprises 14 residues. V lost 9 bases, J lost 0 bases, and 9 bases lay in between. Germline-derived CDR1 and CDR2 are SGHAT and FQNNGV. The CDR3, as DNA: TGTGCCAGTGATTCAGCCTCTGGGGCCAACGTCCTGACTTTC. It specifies CASDSASGANVLTF.

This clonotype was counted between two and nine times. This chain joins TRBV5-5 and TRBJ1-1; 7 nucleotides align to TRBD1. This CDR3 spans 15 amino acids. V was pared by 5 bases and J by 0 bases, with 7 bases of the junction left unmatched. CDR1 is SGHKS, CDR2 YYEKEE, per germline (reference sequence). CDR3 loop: CASSAKGQLNTEAFF. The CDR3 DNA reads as TGTGCCAGCAGTGCGAAGGGACAGTTGAACACTGAAGCTTTCTTT.

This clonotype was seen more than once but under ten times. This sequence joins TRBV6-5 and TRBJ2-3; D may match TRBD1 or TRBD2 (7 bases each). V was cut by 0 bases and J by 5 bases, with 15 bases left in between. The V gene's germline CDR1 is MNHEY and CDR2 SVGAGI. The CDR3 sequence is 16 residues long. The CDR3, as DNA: TGTGCCAGCAGTTACTCGGCCAGGGGGGGCGGAGATACGCAGTATTTT. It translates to CASSYSARGGGDTQYF.

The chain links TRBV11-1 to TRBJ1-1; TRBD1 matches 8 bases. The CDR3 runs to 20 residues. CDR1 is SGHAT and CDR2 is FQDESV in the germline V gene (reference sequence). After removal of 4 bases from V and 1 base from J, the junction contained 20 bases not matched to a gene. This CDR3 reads CASSSRAIGTGILWNTEAFF. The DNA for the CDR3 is TGTGCCAGCAGCTCTCGAGCCATCGGGACAGGAATTTTGTGGAACACTGAAGCTTTCTTT.

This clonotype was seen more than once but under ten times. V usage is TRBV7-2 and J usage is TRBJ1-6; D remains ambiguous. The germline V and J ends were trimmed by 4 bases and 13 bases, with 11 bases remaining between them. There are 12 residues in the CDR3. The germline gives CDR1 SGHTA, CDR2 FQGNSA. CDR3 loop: CASSYSGRPLHF. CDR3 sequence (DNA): TGTGCCAGCAGCTACTCCGGGCGGCCCCTCCACTTT.

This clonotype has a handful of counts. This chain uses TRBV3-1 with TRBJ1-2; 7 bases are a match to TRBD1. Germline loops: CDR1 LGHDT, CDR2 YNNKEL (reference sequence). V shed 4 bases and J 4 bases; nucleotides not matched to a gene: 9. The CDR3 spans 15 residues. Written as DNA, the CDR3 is TGTGCCAGCAGCCGCTGGGACAGCCCAGGCTATGGCTACACCTTC. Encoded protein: CASSRWDSPGYGYTF.

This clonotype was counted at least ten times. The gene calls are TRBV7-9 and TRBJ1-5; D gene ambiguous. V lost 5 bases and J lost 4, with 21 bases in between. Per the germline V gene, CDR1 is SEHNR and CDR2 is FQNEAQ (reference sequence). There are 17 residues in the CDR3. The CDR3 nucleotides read TGTGCCAGCAGCGAAACCGCGGACGGCTATAATAATCAGCCCCAGCATTTT. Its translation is CASSETADGYNNQPQHF. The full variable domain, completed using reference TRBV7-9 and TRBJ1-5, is DTGVSQNPRHKITKRGQNVTFRCDPISEHNRLYWYRQTLGQGPEFLTYFQNEAQLEKSRLLSDRFSAERPKGSFSTLEIQRTEQGDSAMYLCASSETADGYNNQPQHFGDGTRLSIL.

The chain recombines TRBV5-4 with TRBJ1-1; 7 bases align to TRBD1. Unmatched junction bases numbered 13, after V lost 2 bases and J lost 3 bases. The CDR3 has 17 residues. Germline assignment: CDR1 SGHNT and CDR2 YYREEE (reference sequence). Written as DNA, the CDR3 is TGTGCCAGCAGCTTCGCTACCGGGACAGTGAGCCACACTGAAGCTTTCTTT. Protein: CASSFATGTVSHTEAFF.